The clone carrying this T cell receptor beta chain showed up just once. The antigen is undetermined. This specimen comes from a study of T-cell memory formation after mild COVID-19. Whole-study findings and limits: CD4+ bias marked clones expanding day 15 to 37, unlike balanced contracting clones. Memory sampled before infection contained some responding clones, suggesting cross-reactive memory joined.

Germline trimming cut 8 bases from V and 4 bases from J; bases unmatched to any gene: 4. The CDR3 has 13 amino acids. Per germline, CDR1 SGHVS and CDR2 FNYEAQ. TCRdb independently ran MiXCR on the 5' RACE reads; one entry per CDR3 protein. The sample lists around 300,000 distinct CDR3 sequences, 14% occurring once. This TCR was recovered from a man aged 18 to 35 who had mild COVID-19 (a few samples of this study predate the infection). Cell type and time point are not known. Source material: PBMCs or a T cell subset sorted from them (not recorded which). The rearrangement uses TRBV7-6 and TRBJ2-1; TRBD2 agrees at 8 bases. The CDR3, as DNA: TGTGCCAGCGGGTCTAGCGGGTACAATGAGCAGTTCTTC. It codes for CASGSSGYNEQFF.